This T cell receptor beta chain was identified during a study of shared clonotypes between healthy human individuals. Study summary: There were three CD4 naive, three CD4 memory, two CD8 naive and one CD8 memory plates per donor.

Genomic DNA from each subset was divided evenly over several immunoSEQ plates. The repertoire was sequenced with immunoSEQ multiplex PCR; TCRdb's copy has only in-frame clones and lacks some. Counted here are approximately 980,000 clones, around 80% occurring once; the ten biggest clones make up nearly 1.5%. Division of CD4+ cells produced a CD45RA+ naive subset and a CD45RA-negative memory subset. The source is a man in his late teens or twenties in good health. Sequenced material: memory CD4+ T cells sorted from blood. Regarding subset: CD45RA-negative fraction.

The CDR3 DNA is TGTGCCAGTACTCTAGTCAGGAGCAATCAGCCCCAGCATTTT. Protein: CASTLVRSNQPQHF. The rearrangement joins TRBV19 to TRBJ1-5; D not certain. V gave up 7 bases and J gave up 1 base, with 11 bases separating them. This CDR3 spans 14 amino acids. Germline loops: CDR1 LNHDA, CDR2 SQIVND (reference sequence).